A single count supports the clone carrying this T cell receptor beta chain. Trimming removed 11 bases from V and 3 bases from J; junction bases left unmatched: 20. This CDR3 is built from 18 residues. The V gene's germline CDR1 is WNHNN and CDR2 SYGVQD (reference sequence). These data are taken from a study of control samples from healthy donors and cancer patients. Assay used: immunoSEQ multiplex PCR; TCRdb lists only in-frame clones, some missing. The repertoire holds more than 95,000 clones, roughly 87% seen once, with more than 1.5% in the top ten. Sample: blood. This TCR derives from a man aged 18-30 years in good health. The chain joins TRBV10-1 to TRBJ1-3, with 9 bases that match TRBD1. In DNA form, the CDR3 reads TGCGCCCCCATTCGCCGGGACAGGGATAGTTGGGTTGGAAACACCATATATTTT. This translates into CAPIRRDRDSWVGNTIYF.